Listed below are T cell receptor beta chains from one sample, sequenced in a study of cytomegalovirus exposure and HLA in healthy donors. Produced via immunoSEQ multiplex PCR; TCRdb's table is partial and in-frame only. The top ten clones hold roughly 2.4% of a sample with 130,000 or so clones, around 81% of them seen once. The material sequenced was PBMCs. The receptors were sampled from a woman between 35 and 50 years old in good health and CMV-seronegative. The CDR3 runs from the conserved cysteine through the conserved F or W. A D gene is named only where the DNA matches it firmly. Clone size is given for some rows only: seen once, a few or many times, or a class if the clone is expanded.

CDR3nt: TGTGCCAGCAGCTTAGCGGCGGGTGTCTACAATGAGCAGTTCTTC
CDR3aa: CASSLAAGVYNEQFF
v_gene: TRBV7-8
abundance: NA
d_gene: NA
j_gene: TRBJ2-1

CDR3nt: TGTGCCAGCAGTTACTCGAAAGGCGGCTCTGGAAACACCATATATTTT
CDR3aa: CASSYSKGGSGNTIYF
v_gene: TRBV6-6
abundance: NA
d_gene: NA
j_gene: TRBJ1-3

CDR3nt: TGTGCCAGCAGCTTGACAGGGGCCCACGAGCAGTACTTC
CDR3aa: CASSLTGAHEQYF
v_gene: TRBV5-6
abundance: NA
d_gene: TRBD1
j_gene: TRBJ2-7

CDR3nt: TGTGCCAGCAGCCCCGGGGGGGGGTTCACTGAAGCTTTCTTT
CDR3aa: CASSPGGGFTEAFF
v_gene: TRBV28
abundance: NA
d_gene: NA
j_gene: TRBJ1-1

CDR3nt: TGTGCCAGCAGGGTTAGCGCGCAAGAGACCCAGTACTTC
CDR3aa: CASRVSAQETQYF
v_gene: TRBV28
abundance: NA
d_gene: NA
j_gene: TRBJ2-5

CDR3nt: TGTGCCAGCAGCCCCCGCGGGACTGGGGCCAACGTCCTGACTTTC
CDR3aa: CASSPRGTGANVLTF
v_gene: TRBV11-2
abundance: NA
d_gene: NA
j_gene: TRBJ2-6

CDR3nt: TGTGCCAGCAGTGGAGGGACAGAGATTAACTATGGCTACACCTTC
CDR3aa: CASSGGTEINYGYTF
v_gene: TRBV2
abundance: NA
d_gene: TRBD1
j_gene: TRBJ1-2

CDR3nt: TGTGCCAGCAGCCGCCAGACAGGGGGACAAGAGACCCAGTACTTC
CDR3aa: CASSRQTGGQETQYF
v_gene: TRBV7-7
abundance: NA
d_gene: TRBD1
j_gene: TRBJ2-5

CDR3nt: TGCAGCGTTCTAGGGGTCGGGGAGCTGTTTTTT
CDR3aa: CSVLGVGELFF
v_gene: TRBV29-1
abundance: once
d_gene: NA
j_gene: TRBJ2-2

CDR3nt: TGTGCCAGCAGTGTAACTAGCGGGGGTTTCACCGGGGAGCTGTTTTTT
CDR3aa: CASSVTSGGFTGELFF
v_gene: TRBV2
abundance: NA
d_gene: TRBD2
j_gene: TRBJ2-2

CDR3nt: TGTGCCAGCAGTTACTCTAGCGGGGGGGCCTACGAGCAGTACTTC
CDR3aa: CASSYSSGGAYEQYF
v_gene: TRBV6-5
abundance: NA
d_gene: TRBD2
j_gene: TRBJ2-7

CDR3nt: TGTGCCAGCAGTGGGCAGATCGGAAACACCATATATTTT
CDR3aa: CASSGQIGNTIYF
v_gene: TRBV25-1
abundance: NA
d_gene: NA
j_gene: TRBJ1-3

CDR3nt: TGCGCCAGCAGTTTGGGCGCCTCGTCCGGGACTACCCGTCAAGAGACCCAGTACTTC
CDR3aa: CASSLGASSGTTRQETQYF
v_gene: TRBV10-2
abundance: NA
d_gene: TRBD2
j_gene: TRBJ2-5

CDR3nt: TGTGCCACCAGCGGAGGCGGCGGGGGAACAGCCGGGGAGCTGTTTTTT
CDR3aa: CATSGGGGGTAGELFF
v_gene: TRBV15
abundance: NA
d_gene: TRBD2
j_gene: TRBJ2-2

CDR3nt: TGCGCCAGCAGCTTCCAAACTAGCGGCCATTACGAGCAGTACTTC
CDR3aa: CASSFQTSGHYEQYF
v_gene: TRBV5-1
abundance: NA
d_gene: TRBD2
j_gene: TRBJ2-7

CDR3nt: TGTGCCAGCAGAAGCGGTAGCGGGAGAGTTGAGCAGTACTTC
CDR3aa: CASRSGSGRVEQYF
v_gene: TRBV6-6
abundance: NA
d_gene: TRBD2
j_gene: TRBJ2-5

CDR3nt: TGTGCCAGCAGTCCCGGACAGAATATCCCATATGGCTACACCTTC
CDR3aa: CASSPGQNIPYGYTF
v_gene: TRBV5-6
abundance: NA
d_gene: NA
j_gene: TRBJ1-2

CDR3nt: TGCGCCAGCAGCTCCGCGGACAGGGGTAATGGCTACACCTTC
CDR3aa: CASSSADRGNGYTF
v_gene: TRBV5-1
abundance: once
d_gene: TRBD1
j_gene: TRBJ1-2

CDR3nt: TGTGCCAGCAGTGAATTCGGACTAGGGTCCTACGAGCAGTACTTC
CDR3aa: CASSEFGLGSYEQYF
v_gene: TRBV6-1
abundance: NA
d_gene: TRBD2
j_gene: TRBJ2-7